These 25 T cell receptor beta chains originate from one sample sequenced in a study of blood T cell repertoires in COVID-19. Clones were read by immunoSEQ multiplex PCR, and TCRdb kept only the in-frame ones, dropping some. This table holds about 49,000 clones, roughly 77% found once. Sequenced: peripheral blood. The receptor set was obtained from a man in his 70s with active or convalescent COVID-19.

The chain has TRBV10-2 and TRBJ2-7, with D perhaps matching TRBD1 (5 bases). The germline V gene has CDR1 WSHSY and CDR2 SAAADI. The CDR3 runs to 12 residues. Between the trimmed V and J ends, which lost 10 bases and 3 bases, there was a span of 13 bases. The CDR3 DNA reads TGCGCCACACGTACAAGGGGCTACGAGCAGTACTTC. It encodes CATRTRGYEQYF.

Notes on this clone: This could be a read error, since a much larger clone is one nucleotide away. The sample carries other DNA sequences with the same CDR3. This sequence joins TRBV11-3 and TRBJ1-1; D gene uncertain. Germline lookup yields CDR1 SGHNT and CDR2 YENEEA. The CDR3 is 13 residues long. V was pared by 1 base and J by 2 bases, with 5 bases between. The CDR3 reads CASSLGGNTEAFF. In DNA form, the CDR3 reads TGTGCCAGCAGCTTAGGCGGTAACACTGAAGCTTTCTTT.

DNA of the CDR3: TGTGCCAGCTCACCCCCCATCGGCGGGAACTCCTACAATGAGCAGTTCTTC. Translated: CASSPPIGGNSYNEQFF. The chain uses TRBV18 and TRBJ2-1; possible D gene TRBD2, 6 bases. This CDR3 comprises 17 residues. V dropped 3 bases and J dropped 0 bases, with 15 bases sitting between them. The germline gives CDR1 KGHSH, CDR2 LQKENI.

This clone was counted a single time. The chain is built from TRBV30 and TRBJ1-2; D gene ambiguous. Germline CDR1 is GTSNPN and CDR2 is SVGIG (reference sequence). The CDR3 is 13 residues long. V shed 0 bases and J shed 8 bases, with 13 bases lying between them. CDR3 amino acids: CAWSVFRARGYTF. CDR3 in DNA: TGTGCCTGGAGTGTCTTCCGTGCCCGGGGCTACACCTTC.

The chain has TRBV28 and TRBJ1-1; TRBD1 agrees at 9 bases. From germline, CDR1 is MDHEN and CDR2 SYDVKM. Trimming at V came to 3 bases and at J to 9 bases, leaving 2 bases not matched to a gene. CDR3 size: 12 residues. CDR3: CASSFGTGQAFF. The CDR3 nucleotides are TGTGCCAGCAGTTTCGGGACAGGGCAAGCTTTCTTT.

The genes are TRBV6-5 and TRBJ1-6; D is perhaps TRBD1 (6 bases). V gave up 7 bases and J gave up 7 bases, with 14 bases separating them. The CDR3 contains 14 residues. CDR1 is MNHEY and CDR2 is SVGAGI in the germline V gene. The CDR3 loop reads CASKRTVPNSPLHF. The CDR3 DNA reads as TGTGCCAGCAAGCGGACAGTCCCGAATTCACCCCTCCACTTT.

The genes are TRBV9 and TRBJ2-2; 8 bases are a match to TRBD1. The CDR3 length is 14 residues. Germline V CDR1 and CDR2: SGDLS, YYNGEE. V lost 3 bases and J lost 7; bases outside the gene matches: 5. The CDR3 nucleotides are TGTGCCAGCAGCGGGACAGGGTGGTACGGGGAGCTGTTTTTT. Protein product: CASSGTGWYGELFF.

V and J are TRBV6-5 and TRBJ2-7; 11 bases match TRBD2. V shed 7 bases, J shed 2 bases, and the junction held 4 bases outside the gene matches. CDR1 is MNHEY and CDR2 is SVGAGI in the germline V gene. CDR3 length: 14 residues. CDR3 residues: CASNIAGGTYEQYF. The CDR3 nucleotides are TGTGCCAGCAACATAGCGGGAGGGACCTACGAGCAGTACTTC.

This chain links TRBV21-1 with TRBJ1-1; the tabulated D call, TRBD1, remains unverified against the DNA. TRBV21-1 is a documented pseudogene. This CDR3 is 16 amino acids long. The CDR3, as DNA: TGTGCCAGCAGCAAAGGATATAGGGGGCCCCTCACTGAAGCTTTCTTT. Its translation is CASSKGYRGPLTEAFF.

This sequence joins TRBV5-6 and TRBJ1-2; D gene uncertain. This CDR3 contains 14 residues. The V gene lost 0 bases and the J gene lost 1 base, with 7 bases spanning the gap. Germline values: CDR1 SGHDT, CDR2 YYEEEE. Here the CDR3 reads CASSLGQRNYGYTF. CDR3 nucleotide sequence: TGTGCCAGCAGCTTGGGGCAGCGTAACTATGGCTACACCTTC.

This clone was seen only a few times. The chain combines TRBV5-1 with TRBJ1-2, with 7 positions matching TRBD1. This CDR3 spans 14 amino acids. The germline V gene encodes CDR1 SGHRS and CDR2 YFSETQ. Trimming at V came to 4 bases and at J to 7 bases, leaving 10 bases not matched to a gene. CDR3 sequence reads: CASSPEQGIRGYTF. The CDR3 region has the DNA TGCGCCAGCAGCCCGGAACAGGGGATTCGTGGCTACACCTTC.

The chain recombines TRBV2 with TRBJ1-1, with a possible D match to TRBD1 (5 bases). This CDR3 is built from 14 residues. Trimming took 2 bases from V and 3 from J, leaving 10 bases between them. Germline assignment: CDR1 SNHLY and CDR2 FYNNEI. The CDR3 DNA reads as TGTGCCAGCAGTGAAAGGAGGGACGACACTGAAGCTTTCTTT. Its translation is CASSERRDDTEAFF.

The chain employs TRBV5-8 and TRBJ2-7; 11 bases agree with TRBD1. The length of the CDR3 is 16 residues. Germline CDR1 is SGHTS and CDR2 is YDEGEE. With V trimmed by 3 bases and J by 3 bases, 8 bases remained unmatched. The CDR3 loop is CASSSGTGGYYYEQYF. CDR3 DNA: TGTGCCAGCAGCTCCGGGACAGGGGGTTACTACTACGAGCAGTACTTC.

The V gene is TRBV6-6, the J gene TRBJ2-2; no definite D call. Trimming removed 7 bases at V and 2 bases at J, with 8 bases between. The CDR3 runs to 13 residues. CDR1 and CDR2 (germline): MNHNY, SVGAGI (reference sequence). The CDR3 coding sequence is TGTGCCAGCAACAACAGAAACACCGGGGAGCTGTTTTTT. Encoded protein: CASNNRNTGELFF.

This clone was observed a handful of times. The gene calls are TRBV29-1 and TRBJ2-7, with TRBD1 matching 7 bases. Germline CDR1 SQVTM, CDR2 ANQGSEA. Trimming took 6 bases from V and 3 from J; bases not matched to a gene: 11. This CDR3 is 14 amino acids long. The CDR3 loop is CSVLNPGQSYEQYF. The CDR3 DNA is TGCAGCGTGCTAAATCCGGGACAGAGCTACGAGCAGTACTTC.

The CDR3 region is CASSGQLSNQPQHF. The CDR3 DNA reads TGTGCCAGCAGTGGCCAACTCAGCAATCAGCCCCAGCATTTT. The chain is built from TRBV2 and TRBJ1-5, with D unclear. The germline CDR1 and CDR2 sequences are SNHLY and FYNNEI. This CDR3 has 14 residues. The ends were cut back, 4 bases at V and 1 base at J, with 8 bases in the middle.

This chain uses TRBV5-1 with TRBJ2-6, with 7 nucleotides matching TRBD1. The ends lost 7 bases at V and 0 bases at J; junction bases unmatched: 10. The germline CDR1 and CDR2 sequences are SGHRS and YFSETQ. This CDR3 comprises 17 residues. For the CDR3, the DNA is TGCGCCAGCGCGAGACAGGGTTTGGTCTCTGGGGCCAACGTCCTGACTTTC. This encodes CASARQGLVSGANVLTF.

The chain couples TRBV28 to TRBJ2-3, with 12 bases aligning to TRBD2. This CDR3 comprises 17 residues. CDR1 and CDR2 from the germline V gene are MDHEN and SYDVKM. V lost 3 bases and J lost 11; bases outside the gene matches: 15. The CDR3 DNA follows: TGTGCCAGCAGTTTGGGTAGACGACTAGCGGGGGCACCGGGGCAGTATTTT. Protein product: CASSLGRRLAGAPGQYF.

This chain links TRBV27 with TRBJ2-3, with D tentatively TRBD1 (6 bases). CDR1 is MNHEY, CDR2 SMNVEV, per germline (reference sequence). Trimming removed 2 bases from V and 4 bases from J, with 13 bases in between. The CDR3 is made up of 15 amino acids. The CDR3 DNA is TGTGCCAGCAGTTTAAAGGGGGAGTACTCAGATACGCAGTATTTT. Encoded protein: CASSLKGEYSDTQYF.

The rearrangement links TRBV18 to TRBJ1-1; TRBD1 might be the D (5 bases). V was shortened by 1 base and J by 3 bases, with 18 bases between the two germline ends. The CDR3 is made up of 17 amino acids. The germline CDR1 and CDR2 sequences are KGHSH and LQKENI. The CDR3 spells CASSPRSGVGTYTEAFF. The CDR3, as DNA: TGTGCCAGCTCACCACGGTCGGGGGTAGGAACTTACACTGAAGCTTTCTTT.

V usage is TRBV6-2 or TRBV6-3 and J usage is TRBJ2-3, with 8 nucleotides matching TRBD2. This CDR3 is 17 amino acids long. Germline values: CDR1 MNHEY, CDR2 SVGEGT. Trimming took 4 bases from V and 3 from J; bases not matched to a gene: 12. CDR3 region: CASSSLIEERETDTQYF. Written as DNA, the CDR3 is TGTGCCAGCAGTTCCCTCATAGAGGAGCGGGAGACAGATACGCAGTATTTT.

The chain couples TRBV5-1 to TRBJ2-3; maybe TRBD1 (5 bases). The CDR3 contains 14 residues. V was shortened by 0 bases and J by 4 bases, with 9 bases between the two germline ends. Per germline, CDR1 SGHRS and CDR2 YFSETQ. Here the CDR3 DNA reads TGCGCCAGCAGCTTGGATGGGGCCGCAGATACGCAGTATTTT. Encoded protein: CASSLDGAADTQYF.

Here the CDR3 DNA reads TGTGCCACCAGTGACGAGCCACCAGATACGCAGTATTTT. It codes for CATSDEPPDTQYF. The genes are TRBV24-1 and TRBJ2-3; D is undetermined. Deletions cut 4 bases from V and 4 bases from J, with 8 bases between. Germline assignment: CDR1 KGHDR and CDR2 SFDVKD. This CDR3 spans 13 amino acids.

The CDR3 here is CASSLSANQPQHF. In nucleotides, the CDR3 is TGTGCCAGCAGTTTGAGCGCAAATCAGCCCCAGCATTTT. This chain links TRBV27 with TRBJ1-5; unclear D gene. V dropped 3 bases and J dropped 4 bases, with 7 bases sitting between them. Germline CDR1 and CDR2: MNHEY and SMNVEV (reference sequence). The CDR3 length is 13 residues.

This clone has just a few counts. The chain recombines TRBV18 with TRBJ2-2; 7 bases match TRBD1. The V gene end was trimmed by 2 bases and the J gene end by 3 bases; junction bases not matched to a gene: 3. Germline values: CDR1 KGHSH, CDR2 LQKENI. The CDR3 runs 15 residues. DNA for the CDR3: TGTGCCAGCTCACCAAGACAGGGTTACACCGGGGAGCTGTTTTTT. It translates to CASSPRQGYTGELFF.